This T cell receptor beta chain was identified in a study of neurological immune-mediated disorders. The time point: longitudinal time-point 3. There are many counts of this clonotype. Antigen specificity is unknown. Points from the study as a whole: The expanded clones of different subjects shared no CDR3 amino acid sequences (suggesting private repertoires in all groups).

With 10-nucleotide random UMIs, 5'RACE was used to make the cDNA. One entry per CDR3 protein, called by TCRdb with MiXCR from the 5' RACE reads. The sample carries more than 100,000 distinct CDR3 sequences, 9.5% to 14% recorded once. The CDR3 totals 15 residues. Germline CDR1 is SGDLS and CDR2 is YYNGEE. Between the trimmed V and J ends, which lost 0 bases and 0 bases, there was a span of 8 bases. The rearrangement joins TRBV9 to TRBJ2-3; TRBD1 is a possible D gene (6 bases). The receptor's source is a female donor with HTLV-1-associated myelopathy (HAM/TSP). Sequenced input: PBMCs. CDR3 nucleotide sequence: TGTGCCAGCAGCGTAGCAGGGGTCAGCACAGATACGCAGTATTTT. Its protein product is CASSVAGVSTDTQYF.